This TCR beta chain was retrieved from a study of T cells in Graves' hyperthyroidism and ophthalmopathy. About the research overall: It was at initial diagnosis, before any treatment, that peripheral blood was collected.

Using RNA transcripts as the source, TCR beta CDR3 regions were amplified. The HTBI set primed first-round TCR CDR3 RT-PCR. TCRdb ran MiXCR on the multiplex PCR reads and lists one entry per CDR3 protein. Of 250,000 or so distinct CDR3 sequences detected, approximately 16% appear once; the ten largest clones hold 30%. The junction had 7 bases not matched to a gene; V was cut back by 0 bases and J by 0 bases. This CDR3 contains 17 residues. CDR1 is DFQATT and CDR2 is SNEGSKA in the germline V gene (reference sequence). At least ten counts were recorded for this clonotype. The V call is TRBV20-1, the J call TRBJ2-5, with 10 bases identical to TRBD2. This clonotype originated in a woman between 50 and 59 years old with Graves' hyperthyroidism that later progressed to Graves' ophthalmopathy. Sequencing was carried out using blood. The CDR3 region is CSARDYSGRSYQETQYF. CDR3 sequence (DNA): TGCAGTGCTAGAGACTATAGCGGGAGGTCTTACCAAGAGACCCAGTACTTC.